Each of the 16 T cell receptor beta chains below was sequenced from the same sample in a study. TCRdb reprocessed the 5' RACE reads via MiXCR and lists one record per CDR3 protein. Of some 8,000 distinct CDR3 sequences in the sample, approximately 52% are singletons; the top ten hold approximately 5%. Sequences were obtained from memory CD4+ T cells sorted from a lymph node. Regarding subset: memory CD4+ T cells, CD4+CD45RO+CD25-. The receptors were gathered from a female donor with breast cancer.

Judged by abundance, this clonotype is medium-sized. The chain is built from TRBV12-3 or TRBV12-4 and TRBJ2-5; 11 bases are a match to TRBD2. The CDR3 runs to 16 residues. The trim removed 6 bases at V and 4 bases at J, leaving 10 bases unmatched. CDR3 region: CASSSPGTSGLETQYF. CDR3 DNA: TGTGCCAGCAGCTCTCCCGGGACTAGCGGCCTAGAGACCCAGTACTTC.

Concerning this clonotype: The junction shows a germline mismatch at one end, possibly a read error. This CDR3 is CVSSPQVGGEQYF. DNA for the CDR3: TGTGTCAGCAGCCCACAGGTGGGAGGCGAGCAGTACTTC. The genes are TRBV6-6 and TRBJ2-7; TRBD2 is a possible D gene (6 bases). This CDR3 has 13 residues. CDR1 and CDR2 (germline): MNHNY, SVGAGI (reference sequence).

V and J are TRBV18 and TRBJ1-2, with D possibly being TRBD1 (6 bases). The CDR3 contains 14 residues. Per the germline V gene, CDR1 is KGHSH and CDR2 is LQKENI. The V end lost 2 bases, the J end lost 2 bases, and 9 bases lay between the germline ends. CDR3 nucleotide sequence: TGTGCCAGCTCACCAAGTCAGGGGAACTATGGCTACACCTTC. Its translation: CASSPSQGNYGYTF.

This clonotype has a single count. V gene TRBV5-6 combines with J gene TRBJ2-5, with 7 bases identical to TRBD1. Germline CDR1 SGHDT, CDR2 YYEEEE. The CDR3 sequence is 16 residues long. V was clipped by 4 bases and J by 0 bases; unmatched bases: 9. The CDR3 here is CASSRVDRVYQETQYF. Written as DNA, the CDR3 is TGTGCCAGCAGCCGAGTCGACAGGGTGTACCAAGAGACCCAGTACTTC.

The table lists this clonotype with a few counts. This chain uses TRBV7-2 with TRBJ2-7; D is possibly TRBD1 or TRBD2 (5 bases each). This CDR3 comprises 14 residues. Germline-derived CDR1 and CDR2 are SGHTA and FQGNSA. The V end lost 3 bases, the J end lost 7 bases, and 16 bases lay between the germline ends. CDR3 protein: CASSFDIGDREQYF. The DNA of the CDR3 is TGTGCCAGCAGCTTCGACATAGGGGACCGGGAGCAGTACTTC.

This clonotype showed up just a few times. The chain carries TRBV29-1 and TRBJ1-2; D might be TRBD1 (5 bases). Germline CDR1 reads SQVTM; CDR2 reads ANQGSEA. Trimming took 5 bases from V and 0 from J, leaving 13 bases between them. This CDR3 is 14 amino acids long. Here the CDR3 DNA reads TGCAGCGTTTCTACAGGCTCAGCTAACTATGGCTACACCTTC. This codes for CSVSTGSANYGYTF.

The V gene is TRBV9, the J gene TRBJ1-2, with 7 bases fitting TRBD1. The J segment lost 3 bases and the V segment lost 3 bases, leaving 5 bases of the junction unmatched. This CDR3 has 14 amino acids. Germline CDR1 SGDLS, CDR2 YYNGEE. CDR3 DNA: TGTGCCAGCAGCGGGGGAACAGGGGACTATGGCTACACCTTC. It yields the protein CASSGGTGDYGYTF.

The chain employs TRBV20-1 and TRBJ2-1; no definite D call. V dropped 0 bases and J dropped 6 bases, with 15 bases sitting between them. CDR1 and CDR2 (germline): DFQATT, SNEGSKA (reference sequence). The CDR3 extends over 15 amino acids. The CDR3 spells CSARDVTKISNEQFF. The CDR3 DNA is TGCAGTGCTAGAGATGTAACCAAGATCTCCAATGAGCAGTTCTTC.

In its sample, this clonotype was seen a few times. The rearrangement links TRBV7-6 to TRBJ1-5; D is undetermined. Trimming stripped 2 bases from V and 7 bases from J, with 9 bases between. Per the germline V gene, CDR1 is SGHVS and CDR2 is FNYEAQ. This CDR3 spans 13 amino acids. The CDR3 spells CASSLSESQPQHF. The CDR3 bases are TGTGCCAGCAGCTTATCAGAGTCCCAGCCCCAGCATTTT.

Only a few counts were recorded for this clonotype. The V and J genes are TRBV29-1 and TRBJ2-5; no definite D call. CDR1 and CDR2 (germline): SQVTM, ANQGSEA. CDR3 length: 13 amino acids. Trimming removed 3 bases from V and 5 bases from J, with 13 bases in between. CDR3 residues: CSVDSKIGETQYF. DNA for the CDR3: TGCAGCGTTGACTCGAAGATTGGGGAGACCCAGTACTTC.

This chain joins TRBV5-1 and TRBJ1-2, with D maybe TRBD1 (5 bases). V dropped 5 bases and J dropped 7 bases, with 15 bases sitting between them. CDR1 is SGHRS, CDR2 YFSETQ, per germline. This CDR3 is built from 13 residues. The CDR3 here is CASRQEGGRGYTF. CDR3 DNA sequence: TGCGCCAGCAGACAGGAAGGCGGACGTGGCTACACCTTC.

The CDR3 spells CASSLGRTGNTGELFF. CDR3 nucleotides: TGCGCCAGCAGCTTAGGGAGGACAGGAAACACCGGGGAGCTGTTTTTT. The genes are TRBV5-1 and TRBJ2-2; a possible D gene is TRBD1 (7 bases). With 2 bases removed from V and 2 bases from J, the gap between germline ends came to 13 bases. The CDR3 contains 16 residues. CDR1 is SGHRS and CDR2 is YFSETQ in the germline V gene.

The rearrangement joins TRBV20-1 to TRBJ2-3, with 9 positions matching TRBD2. The CDR3 covers 15 residues. CDR1 and CDR2 from the germline V gene are DFQATT and SNEGSKA (reference sequence). V dropped 4 bases and J dropped 6; count of bases not matched to a gene: 11. For the CDR3, the DNA is TGCAGTGCTACCGGGACTAGCCGGGGCCTCGATACGCAGTATTTT. This gives the protein CSATGTSRGLDTQYF.

This clonotype occurred a few times. CDR3 loop: CASSIQTEDPGLNTEAFF. CDR3 DNA: TGTGCCAGCAGCATTCAGACGGAGGATCCGGGGCTGAACACTGAAGCTTTCTTT. This sequence joins TRBV21-1 and TRBJ1-1; TRBD1 is the table's D call, not checked against the DNA. TRBV21-1 is noted as a pseudogene. This CDR3 comprises 18 residues.

By share, this clonotype ranks as medium-sized. CDR3 in amino acids: CASSLESSAVGTEAFF. CDR3 sequence (DNA): TGCGCCAGCAGCTTGGAGTCTTCGGCGGTTGGCACTGAAGCTTTCTTT. The chain couples TRBV5-1 to TRBJ1-1; D gene uncertain. Germline V gene lookup returns CDR1 SGHRS and CDR2 YFSETQ. The CDR3 loop spans 16 amino acids. Trimming took off 0 bases at V and 4 bases at J, with 16 bases between the two ends.

There are a few counts of this clonotype. This sequence joins TRBV12-3 or TRBV12-4 and TRBJ2-1, with unresolved D. This CDR3 comprises 12 residues. Trimming took 3 bases from V and 7 from J, leaving 7 bases between them. The CDR3 bases are TGTGCCAGCAGTTTTTTCCGGAATGAGCAGTTCTTC. Translated, it gives CASSFFRNEQFF.